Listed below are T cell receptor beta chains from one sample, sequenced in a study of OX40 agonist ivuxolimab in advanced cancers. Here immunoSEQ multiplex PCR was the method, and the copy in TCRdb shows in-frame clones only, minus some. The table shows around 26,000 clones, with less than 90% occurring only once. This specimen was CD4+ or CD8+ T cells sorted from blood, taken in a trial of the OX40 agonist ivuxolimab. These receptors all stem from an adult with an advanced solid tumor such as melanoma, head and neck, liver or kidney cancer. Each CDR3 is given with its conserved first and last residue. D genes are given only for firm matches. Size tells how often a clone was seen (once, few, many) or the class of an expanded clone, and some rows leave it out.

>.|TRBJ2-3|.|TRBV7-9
TGTGCCAGCAGCCACTCTGTAGGGAATACGCAGTATTTT
CASSHSVGNTQYF
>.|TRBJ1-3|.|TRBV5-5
TGTGCCAGCAGCTTCTCACAGGGATCTGGAAACACCATATATTTT
CASSFSQGSGNTIYF
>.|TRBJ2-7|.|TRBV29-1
TGCAGCGCCCGAAACGGGGACCACTCCTACGAGCAGTACTTC
CSARNGDHSYEQYF
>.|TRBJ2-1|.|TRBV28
TGTGCCAGCAGTTCTACCTTGGTGCAGTTCTTC
CASSSTLVQFF
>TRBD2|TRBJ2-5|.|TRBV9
TGTGCCAGCAGCGTAGCTGCGGGGGGGCTATTAGAGACCCAGTACTTC
CASSVAAGGLLETQYF
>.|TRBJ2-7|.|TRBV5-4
TGTGCCAGCAGCGCACAGCCGGGACCTCCTTATCCCGAGCAGTACTTC
CASSAQPGPPYPEQYF
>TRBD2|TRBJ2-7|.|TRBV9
TGTGCCAGCAGCGAGGGACTAGCGGCCTACGAGCAGTACTTC
CASSEGLAAYEQYF
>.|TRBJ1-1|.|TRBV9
TGTGCCAGCAGCGTAAGGGCCAGTTTGGGGGGCACTGAAGCTTTCTTT
CASSVRASLGGTEAFF
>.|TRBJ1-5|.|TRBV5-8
TGTGCCAGCAGCTTAGTACGGCTTAGCAATCAGCCCCAGCATTTT
CASSLVRLSNQPQHF
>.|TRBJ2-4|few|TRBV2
TGTGCCAGCAGTGAATTGTTAGGGCGTAGAGTCAAAAACATTCAGTACTTC
CASSELLGRRVKNIQYF
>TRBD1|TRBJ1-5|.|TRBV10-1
TGCGCCAGCAGTGCCCCGGGACAGGGTCCCAATCAGCCCCAGCATTTT
CASSAPGQGPNQPQHF
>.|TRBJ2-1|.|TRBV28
TGTGCCAGCAGTTTTGGACAGTCCGGGGCCAATGAGCAGTTCTTC
CASSFGQSGANEQFF
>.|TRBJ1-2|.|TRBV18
TGTGCCAGCTCACCGAACCCGAATGGGTACTATGGCTACACCTTC
CASSPNPNGYYGYTF
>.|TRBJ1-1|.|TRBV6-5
TGTGCCAGCAGTTACTCGTCCCTGGGGTGGAACACTGAAGCTTTCTTT
CASSYSSLGWNTEAFF
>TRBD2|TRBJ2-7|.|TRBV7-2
TGTGCCAGCAGCCCGCCGGGGGGGACACACTACGAGCAGTACTTC
CASSPPGGTHYEQYF
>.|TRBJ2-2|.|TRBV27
TGTGCCAGCAGTTTATCGTCTTCACCCGGGGAGCTGTTTTTT
CASSLSSSPGELFF
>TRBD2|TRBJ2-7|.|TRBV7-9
TGTGCCAGCAGCCCCCCCAGCGGGGGTAGGAGTCCCTACGAGCAGTACTTC
CASSPPSGGRSPYEQYF
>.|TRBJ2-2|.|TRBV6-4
TGTGCCAGCAGCCCTGAGGGGGGGAATACCGGGGAGCTGTTTTTT
CASSPEGGNTGELFF
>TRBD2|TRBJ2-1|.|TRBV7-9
TGTGCCAGCAGCTTAGTTATTCAGGTTGGCGGGGGGTGGAATGAGCAGTTCTTC
CASSLVIQVGGGWNEQFF
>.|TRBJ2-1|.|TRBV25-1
TGTGCCAGCAGGAAAGGTGTAGGTCATGAGCAGTTCTTC
CASRKGVGHEQFF
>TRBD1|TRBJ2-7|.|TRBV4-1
TGCGCCAGCAGCCAAGAGGGACAGGGTGGGGAGCAGTACTTC
CASSQEGQGGEQYF
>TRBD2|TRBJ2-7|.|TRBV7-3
TGTGCCAGCAGCTCGGGACTAGCGGCACCCTACGAGCAGTACTTC
CASSSGLAAPYEQYF
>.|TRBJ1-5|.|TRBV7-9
TGTGCCAGCAGCCCCGACAGTAATCAGCCCCAGCATTTT
CASSPDSNQPQHF
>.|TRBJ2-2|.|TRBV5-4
TGTGCCAGCAGCCCTATTGGGGGTTTGAACACCGGGGAGCTGTTTTTT
CASSPIGGLNTGELFF
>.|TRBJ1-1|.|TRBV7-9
TGTGCCAGCAGCTTCCCCTTGAACACTGAAGCTTTCTTT
CASSFPLNTEAFF
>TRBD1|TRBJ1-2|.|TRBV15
TGTGCCACCAGCAGAGATGAGGGGGCCCCTCAGGGCTATGGCTACACCTTC
CATSRDEGAPQGYGYTF
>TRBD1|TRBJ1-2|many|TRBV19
TGTGCCAGTAGTACGACAGGGGGTTTCAACTATGGCTACACCTTC
CASSTTGGFNYGYTF
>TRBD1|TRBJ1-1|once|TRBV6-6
TGTGCCAGCAGTCCGGGACAGGCAATAAATGAAGCTTTCTTT
CASSPGQAINEAFF
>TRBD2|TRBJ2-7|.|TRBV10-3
TGTGCCATCACCGACGGGGTAGCGGGGAGTTTCTCCTACGAGCAGTACTTC
CAITDGVAGSFSYEQYF
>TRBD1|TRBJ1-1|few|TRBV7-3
TGCGCCAGCAGCCAAGAGTCGAATGAGGGGGCGAACACTGAAGCTTTCTTT
CASSQESNEGANTEAFF
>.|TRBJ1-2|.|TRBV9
TGTGCCAGCACCTCAACTTTCTATGGCTACACCTTC
CASTSTFYGYTF
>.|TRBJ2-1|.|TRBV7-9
TGTGCCAGCAGCTGGGGATCCAATGAGCAGTTCTTC
CASSWGSNEQFF
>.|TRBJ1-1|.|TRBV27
TGTGCCAGCAGGTCTAACCTAGGGAGGCACACTGAAGCTTTCTTT
CASRSNLGRHTEAFF
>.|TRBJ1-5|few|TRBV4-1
TGCGCCAGCAGCCAAGGCTCGATTGGAGGGACTCTCCAGCCCCAGCATTTT
CASSQGSIGGTLQPQHF
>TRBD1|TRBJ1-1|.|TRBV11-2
TGTGCCAGCAGCAGAGGGGGCGCGGCCACTGAAGCTTTCTTT
CASSRGGAATEAFF
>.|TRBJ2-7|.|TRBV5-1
TGCGCCAGCAGCTTGGGCCACGAGCAGTACTTC
CASSLGHEQYF
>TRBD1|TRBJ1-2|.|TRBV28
TGTGCCAGCAGTCCGGACAGGGGGACTTACTATGGCTACACCTTC
CASSPDRGTYYGYTF
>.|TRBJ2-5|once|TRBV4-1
TGCGCCAGCAGCCAAGATTGGGTTTCCGGGGGCTTAGGGACCCAGTACTTC
CASSQDWVSGGLGTQYF
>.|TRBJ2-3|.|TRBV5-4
TGTGCCAGCAGCAACCGGATGTCTACAGCGGCAGATACGCAGTATTTT
CASSNRMSTAADTQYF